This TCR beta chain derives from a study of blood T cell repertoires in COVID-19. The overall study: Whether acute or convalescent, the COVID-19 samples came from the United States, Italy and Spain. PBMCs, B-cell-depleted T cells, or T cells provided the cDNA or gDNA that made up the material.

The data were produced by immunoSEQ multiplex PCR, yet TCRdb's version contains in-frame clones alone and is incomplete. Found here are some 380,000 clones, around 84% of them singletons; the top ten hold more than 0.85%. This CDR3 region has 12 residues. Trimming removed 5 bases at V and 6 bases at J, with 10 bases between. CDR1 and CDR2 (germline): SEHNR, FQNEAQ (reference sequence). This chain uses TRBV7-9 with TRBJ1-2; D remains unclear. This TCR derives from a human donor with acute or convalescent COVID-19. The donor label of this sample is uncertain. The sequencing input was peripheral blood. This CDR3 is CASSKRGDGYTF. CDR3 nucleotide sequence: TGTGCCAGCAGCAAGCGGGGAGATGGCTACACCTTC.